This TCR beta chain was recorded in a study of blood T cell repertoires in COVID-19. Study-wide background: Both acute and convalescent COVID-19 samples were obtained from the United States, Italy and Spain. Sources were T cells, B-cell-depleted T cells, or PBMCs; the material itself was cDNA or gDNA.

Assay: immunoSEQ multiplex PCR; the TCRdb copy retains only in-frame clones and omits some. Of fewer than 65,000 clones listed, roughly 90% are singletons. V lost 2 bases and J 5 bases, leaving 13 bases between the germline ends. The CDR3 has 16 residues. Germline loops: CDR1 KGHSH, CDR2 LQKENI. The TCR originated in a woman aged 80 or older with acute or convalescent COVID-19. This chain connects TRBV18 to TRBJ1-6; D is ambiguous. The sample comprised peripheral blood. The CDR3 DNA is TGTGCCAGCTCACCAGTTTCGGGTAGGAATAATTCACCCCTCCACTTT. Protein product: CASSPVSGRNNSPLHF.